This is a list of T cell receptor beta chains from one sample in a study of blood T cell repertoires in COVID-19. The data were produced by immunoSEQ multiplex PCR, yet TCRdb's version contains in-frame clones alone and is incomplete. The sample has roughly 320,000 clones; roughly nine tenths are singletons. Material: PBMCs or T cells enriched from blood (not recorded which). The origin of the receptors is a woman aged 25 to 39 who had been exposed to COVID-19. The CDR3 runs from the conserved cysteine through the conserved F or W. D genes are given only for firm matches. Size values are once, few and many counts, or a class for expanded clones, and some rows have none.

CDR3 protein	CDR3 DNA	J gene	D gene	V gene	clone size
CASSLEGITYEQYF	TGCGCCAGCAGCTTGGAGGGGATCACCTACGAGCAGTACTTC	TRBJ2-7	-	TRBV5-1	-
CASSLARGYTF	TGTGCCAGCAGTTTAGCGCGCGGCTACACCTTC	TRBJ1-2	-	TRBV12-3/TRBV12-4	-
CASSPQDEQYF	TGTGCCAGCTCACCCCAGGACGAGCAGTACTTC	TRBJ2-7	-	TRBV18	-
CASSVGRPGLAGQETQYF	TGTGCCAGCAGCGTAGGGAGACCGGGACTAGCGGGGCAAGAGACCCAGTACTTC	TRBJ2-5	TRBD2	TRBV9	-
CASSVNSWDFGGGEKLFF	TGTGCCAGCAGCGTGAACTCCTGGGATTTTGGGGGAGGCGAAAAACTGTTTTTT	TRBJ1-4	-	TRBV5-6	-
CASSFDRELGYTF	TGTGCCAGCAGTTTCGACAGGGAGTTAGGTTACACCTTC	TRBJ1-2	TRBD1	TRBV12-3/TRBV12-4	-
CASSLIGGPSDTQYF	TGTGCCAGCAGCTTAATCGGGGGGCCATCCGATACGCAGTATTTT	TRBJ2-3	-	TRBV5-6	-
CASSPDFSLWGYTF	TGTGCCAGCAGTCCTGACTTCTCCTTGTGGGGCTACACCTTC	TRBJ1-2	-	TRBV2	-
CASSPLQGNTEAFF	TGCGCCAGCAGCCCATTACAGGGGAACACTGAAGCTTTCTTT	TRBJ1-1	-	TRBV5-1	-
CASSMTGGVSGSYNSPLHF	TGTGCCAGTAGTATGACAGGGGGCGTCTCGGGCTCCTATAATTCACCCCTCCACTTT	TRBJ1-6	TRBD1	TRBV19	-
CASSLADSTPYDYGYTF	TGTGCCAGCAGCTTGGCCGACAGTACGCCCTATGACTATGGCTACACCTTC	TRBJ1-2	-	TRBV5-5	-
CASSPRRGNEKLFF	TGTGCCAGCTCACCACGCAGGGGTAATGAAAAACTGTTTTTT	TRBJ1-4	-	TRBV18	-
CASSLWRGYNEQFF	TGTGCCAGCAGCCTCTGGCGGGGTTACAATGAGCAGTTCTTC	TRBJ2-1	-	TRBV3-1/TRBV3-2	few
CAWSPGGGYTF	TGTGCCTGGAGTCCAGGGGGGGGCTACACCTTC	TRBJ1-2	TRBD1	TRBV30	-
CASTNAHRAGELFF	TGTGCCAGCACCAACGCTCATCGGGCCGGGGAGCTGTTTTTT	TRBJ2-2	-	TRBV6-5	-
CASSLGSSYNEQFF	TGTGCCAGCAGCTTAGGGAGCTCCTACAATGAGCAGTTCTTC	TRBJ2-1	-	TRBV11-2	-
CASSLQGADYGYTF	TGTGCCAGCAGCTTACAGGGGGCGGACTATGGCTACACCTTC	TRBJ1-2	TRBD1	TRBV5-6	-
CSVKGTAYEQYF	TGCAGCGTAAAAGGGACAGCCTACGAGCAGTACTTC	TRBJ2-7	TRBD1	TRBV29-1	-
CASSQEGPLAGGQETQYF	TGTGCCAGCAGCCAAGAGGGCCCTCTAGCGGGGGGGCAAGAGACCCAGTACTTC	TRBJ2-5	TRBD2	TRBV4-2	-
CASSLKTANEQYF	TGTGCCAGCAGCCTAAAGACAGCGAACGAGCAGTACTTC	TRBJ2-7	-	TRBV7-9	-
CASSLAGSPGNEKLFF	TGTGCCAGCAGCTTAGCCGGGTCCCCCGGAAATGAAAAACTGTTTTTT	TRBJ1-4	-	TRBV7-9	-
CASSSLLTGYGGYTF	TGCGCCAGCAGCTCCCTCCTTACAGGGTACGGTGGCTACACCTTC	TRBJ1-2	-	TRBV5-1	-
CASSVQGPYGYTF	TGTGCCAGCAGCGTACAGGGGCCATATGGCTACACCTTC	TRBJ1-2	-	TRBV9	-
CASSLTSTPYNEQFF	TGTGCCAGCAGCCTGACTAGCACCCCCTACAATGAGCAGTTCTTC	TRBJ2-1	TRBD2	TRBV7-2	-
CSVSRQRTYNEQFF	TGCAGCGTTAGTAGGCAGAGGACCTACAATGAGCAGTTCTTC	TRBJ2-1	-	TRBV29-1	-
CASSDRQGYGGYTF	TGTGCCAGCAGTGATAGGCAGGGGTATGGCGGCTACACCTTC	TRBJ1-2	-	TRBV6-4	-
CASSPSRGTEAFF	TGTGCCAGCTCACCGTCAAGGGGCACTGAAGCTTTCTTT	TRBJ1-1	-	TRBV18	-
CASSGARGEKLFF	TGTGCCAGCAGTGGCGCTAGGGGCGAAAAACTGTTTTTT	TRBJ1-4	-	TRBV2	-
CASSLFRHGTSQETQYF	TGTGCCAGCAGCCTTTTTCGGCACGGGACATCTCAAGAGACCCAGTACTTC	TRBJ2-5	-	TRBV5-4	once
CASRTPGLYGYTF	TGTGCCAGCCGAACTCCGGGACTCTATGGCTACACCTTC	TRBJ1-2	-	TRBV19	-
CASSGPAGEKLFF	TGTGCCAGCAGTGGACCGGCGGGTGAAAAACTGTTTTTT	TRBJ1-4	-	TRBV5-5	-
CASGLSGQETQYF	TGTGCTAGTGGTTTGTCGGGTCAAGAGACCCAGTACTTC	TRBJ2-5	-	TRBV12-5	-
CASSQQGFNEKLFF	TGTGCCAGCAGCCAACAGGGATTCAACGAAAAACTGTTTTTT	TRBJ1-4	-	TRBV2	-
CASSRQLNSGNTIYF	TGTGCCAGCAGTCGACAGCTTAACTCTGGAAACACCATATATTTT	TRBJ1-3	-	TRBV6-4	few
CAWSVHVSPGHFHEKLFF	TGTGCCTGGAGTGTACACGTTTCGCCGGGACATTTCCATGAAAAACTGTTTTTT	TRBJ1-4	-	TRBV30	-
CATSDVAGVSTDTQYF	TGTGCCACCAGTGATGTAGCGGGGGTTAGCACAGATACGCAGTATTTT	TRBJ2-3	TRBD2	TRBV24-1	-
CASSRRQDLDGYTF	TGTGCCAGCAGCCGAAGACAGGACCTCGACGGCTACACCTTC	TRBJ1-2	-	TRBV13	-
CASSLDSRNYGYTF	TGTGCCAGCAGCTTAGACTCCAGGAACTATGGCTACACCTTC	TRBJ1-2	-	TRBV7-2	-
CASSVWDRGREEQYF	TGTGCCAGCAGCGTCTGGGACAGGGGGCGCGAAGAGCAGTACTTC	TRBJ2-7	TRBD1	TRBV13	few
CAIGGQGDYEQYF	TGTGCCATCGGGGGACAGGGTGACTACGAGCAGTACTTC	TRBJ2-7	TRBD1	TRBV10-3	-
CASSQGGSGFRNTEAFF	TGTGCCAGCAGCCAAGGAGGGTCTGGATTCAGGAACACTGAAGCTTTCTTT	TRBJ1-1	-	TRBV3-1/TRBV3-2	-
CASSPINTGELFF	TGTGCCAGCAGTCCTATAAACACCGGGGAGCTGTTTTTT	TRBJ2-2	-	TRBV2	-
CASSLRTGAEKLFF	TGTGCCAGCAGCCTGCGGACAGGGGCTGAAAAACTGTTTTTT	TRBJ1-4	TRBD1	TRBV13	-
CASSQDRAQGASTDTQYF	TGTGCCAGCAGCCAAGATCGGGCACAGGGGGCTAGCACAGATACGCAGTATTTT	TRBJ2-3	TRBD1	TRBV14	-